The 23 T cell receptor beta chains listed next were all sequenced from one sample in a study of human T cells and chemical hapten exposure. A single record per CDR3 protein comes from TCRdb applying MiXCR to the RACE reads. Here the sample spans some 62,000 distinct CDR3 sequences, approximately 9.9% being singletons. This sample's time point: patch test 3, about 24 weeks after DPC sensitization. The treatment was: therapeutic diphenylcyclopropenone sensitization with weekly scalp DPC. The source material was whole blood, sampled in connection with sensitization to the hapten diphenylcyclopropenone (DPC). The source of these receptors is a woman in her thirties with alopecia areata. Some clones in this sample may be carry-over from other donors' samples.

This clonotype appeared many times. The chain joins TRBV16 to TRBJ1-1; a weak D match, TRBD1 (5 bases). CDR1 KGHSY and CDR2 FQNENV come from the germline V gene. This CDR3 contains 14 residues. Trimming shortened V by 0 bases and J by 3 bases, and 8 bases separated the two germline ends. CDR3 bases: TGTGCCAGCAGCCAATCTTGGGGGGACACTGAAGCTTTCTTT. It specifies CASSQSWGDTEAFF.

This clonotype showed up many times. The chain couples TRBV7-2 to TRBJ2-4; D call uncertain. Trimming cost V 0 bases and J 0 bases, with 12 bases left between them. The germline V gene has CDR1 SGHTA and CDR2 FQGNSA. CDR3 length: 17 amino acids. DNA for the CDR3: TGTGCCAGCAGCTTAGCGCTCCGGGCGCTAGCCAAAAACATTCAGTACTTC. It encodes CASSLALRALAKNIQYF.

This clonotype was seen a handful of times. V is TRBV20-1 and J is TRBJ2-5; TRBD2 matches 8 bases. The germline gives CDR1 DFQATT, CDR2 SNEGSKA (reference sequence). CDR3 length: 16 residues. Unmatched junction bases numbered 12, after V lost 1 base and J lost 5 bases. The chain's CDR3 is CSARGRLGRAGETQYF. The CDR3 nucleotides read TGCAGTGCTAGAGGTCGACTCGGGAGGGCCGGCGAGACCCAGTACTTC.

V is TRBV21-1 and J is TRBJ1-2. TRBV21-1 is recorded as a pseudogene. The CDR3 has 13 amino acids. The DNA for the CDR3 is TGTGCCAGCAGCAGAGCTCTCCTATATGGCTACACCTTC. Its translation is CASSRALLYGYTF.

V gene TRBV7-2 combines with J gene TRBJ1-1, with D perhaps TRBD1 (6 bases). Germline CDR1 reads SGHTA; CDR2 reads FQGNSA. V was shortened by 5 bases and J by 2 bases, with 9 bases between the two germline ends. CDR3 length equals 13 residues. CDR3 amino acids: CASSRDINTEAFF. In nucleotides, the CDR3 is TGTGCCAGCAGCCGGGACATAAACACTGAAGCTTTCTTT.

The rearrangement uses TRBV29-1 and TRBJ2-3; 8 bases match TRBD1. V lost 3 bases and J lost 8; bases outside the gene matches: 10. Germline V lookup: CDR1 SQVTM, CDR2 ANQGSEA. The CDR3 is made up of 14 amino acids. The CDR3 here is CSVEPGTGVGTQYF. The CDR3 region has the DNA TGCAGCGTTGAGCCCGGGACAGGAGTGGGTACGCAGTATTTT.

This sequence joins TRBV29-1 and TRBJ2-1, with TRBD2 identical over 15 bases. The V segment lost 6 bases and the J segment 9 bases; nucleotides outside the gene matches: 9. Germline loops: CDR1 SQVTM, CDR2 ANQGSEA. The CDR3 length is 15 residues. The CDR3: CSVAGTSGRLSEQFF. The CDR3, as DNA: TGCAGCGTGGCAGGGACTAGCGGGAGGTTGAGTGAGCAGTTCTTC.

This chain links TRBV20-1 with TRBJ1-6; no reliable D call. This CDR3 has 14 amino acids. CDR1 and CDR2 (germline): DFQATT, SNEGSKA (reference sequence). Trimming removed 1 base at V and 6 bases at J, with 10 bases between. As DNA, the CDR3 is TGCAGTGCTAGAGCAGGCCTCACTAATTCACCCCTCCACTTT. Residues: CSARAGLTNSPLHF.

The J gene is TRBJ2-3, the V gene TRBV27, with 9 nucleotides matching TRBD2. Germline V gene data show CDR1 as MNHEY and CDR2 as SMNVEV (reference sequence). CDR3 size: 16 residues. Unmatched junction bases numbered 11, after V lost 6 bases and J lost 4 bases. CDR3 region: CASSPRAGGRADTQYF. The DNA for the CDR3 is TGTGCCAGCAGCCCACGGGCGGGAGGGCGTGCAGATACGCAGTATTTT.

At least ten counts were recorded for this clonotype. The chain links TRBV14 to TRBJ1-5, with D unresolved. V was trimmed by 1 base and J by 0 bases, leaving 10 bases between them. Germline V gene data show CDR1 as SGHDN and CDR2 as FVKESK. The CDR3 has 16 residues. As DNA, the CDR3 is TGTGCCAGCAGCCAAGGCCTCGGAGTTAGCAATCAGCCCCAGCATTTT. Protein sequence: CASSQGLGVSNQPQHF.

This clonotype was recorded a few times. The CDR3 spells CSAFDDSYNEQFF. CDR3 DNA: TGCAGTGCTTTTGACGACTCCTACAATGAGCAGTTCTTC. The rearrangement links TRBV20-1 to TRBJ2-1; unclear D gene. The V gene lost 5 bases and the J gene lost 0 bases, with 8 bases spanning the gap. Germline V gene lookup returns CDR1 DFQATT and CDR2 SNEGSKA (reference sequence). This CDR3 has 13 amino acids.

This clonotype was seen a few times. The chain uses TRBV19 and TRBJ1-1; the D gene is possibly TRBD1 (5 bases). Looked up from germline, CDR1 is LNHDA and CDR2 is SQIVND (reference sequence). CDR3 length equals 15 residues. Trimming pared 3 bases from V and 8 bases from J, leaving 19 bases between. CDR3 sequence reads: CASSIFPGGTAEAFF. CDR3 bases: TGTGCCAGTAGTATCTTTCCGGGGGGGACCGCAGAAGCTTTCTTT.

The rearrangement joins TRBV7-6 to TRBJ2-1; possibly TRBD2 for D (5 bases). V dropped 5 bases and J dropped 2 bases, with 13 bases sitting between them. The germline gives CDR1 SGHVS, CDR2 FNYEAQ. The length of the CDR3 is 15 residues. The CDR3, as DNA: TGTGCCAGCAGCCCCCAAGCGGACGCCTACAATGAGCAGTTCTTC. Protein: CASSPQADAYNEQFF.

To note about this clonotype: A junction boundary mismatches the germline segment, possibly from a read error. CDR3 sequence: CASSQGTYDEQFF. CDR3 in DNA: TGTGCCAGCAGCCAAGGGACCTACGATGAGCAGTTCTTC. The genes are TRBV4-2 and TRBJ2-1; D is unclear. The CDR3 runs to 13 residues. Germline V lookup: CDR1 LGHNA, CDR2 YNFKEQ.

This clonotype occurred many times. CDR3 in amino acids: CSAPRGQGEAFF. The CDR3 DNA reads TGCAGTGCTCCTCGAGGACAGGGTGAAGCTTTCTTT. V and J are TRBV20-1 and TRBJ1-1; 8 positions agree with TRBD1. This CDR3 has 12 amino acids. J lost 7 bases, V lost 5 bases, and 6 bases had no gene match. Germline V gives CDR1 DFQATT, CDR2 SNEGSKA (reference sequence).

This clonotype was picked up many times. This chain links TRBV28 with TRBJ2-3; 8 bases are shared with TRBD2. Per the germline V gene, CDR1 is MDHEN and CDR2 is SYDVKM. CDR3 length equals 13 residues. The V segment lost 6 bases and the J segment 5 bases; nucleotides outside the gene matches: 4. CDR3 loop: CASSAGGRDTQYF. CDR3 nucleotide sequence: TGTGCCAGCAGCGCGGGGGGACGAGATACGCAGTATTTT.

The J gene is TRBJ1-4, the V gene TRBV20-1; possible D gene TRBD1, 6 bases. Trimming left V 0 bases short and J 4 bases short, with 12 bases between. Germline lookup yields CDR1 DFQATT and CDR2 SNEGSKA (reference sequence). The CDR3 totals 15 residues. CDR3 nucleotides: TGCAGTGCTAGAGATAAAACAGGGCTTAATGAAAAACTGTTTTTT. Translating it yields CSARDKTGLNEKLFF.

This clonotype came up many times. This sequence joins TRBV5-1 and TRBJ2-3, with TRBD2 identical over 9 bases. V trimming: 1 base; J trimming: 4 bases; junction bases outside the gene matches: 7. The CDR3 is 16 amino acids. Germline CDR1 is SGHRS and CDR2 is YFSETQ. In DNA, the CDR3 is TGCGCCAGCAGCTTGAGGCGGGGGGGCCTGGCAGATACGCAGTATTTT. It encodes CASSLRRGGLADTQYF.

The chain joins TRBV7-8 to TRBJ2-5; the D gene is possibly TRBD2 (5 bases). V gave up 5 bases and J gave up 1 base, with 20 bases separating them. The germline V gene has CDR1 SGHVS and CDR2 FQNEAQ. The CDR3 is made up of 17 amino acids. CDR3 nucleotide sequence: TGTGCCAGCAGCCCTAACCAAAGCCCCACTAGCCAAGAGACCCAGTACTTC. It yields the protein CASSPNQSPTSQETQYF. The whole variable domain, filled in from reference TRBV7-8 and TRBJ2-5, reads GAGVSQSPRYKVAKRGQDVALRCDPISGHVSLFWYQQALGQGPEFLTYFQNEAQLDKSGLPSDRFFAERPEGSVSTLKIQRTQQEDSAVYLCASSPNQSPTSQETQYFGPGTRLLVL.

The CDR3 sequence is CASSPWTDEAFF. Written as DNA, the CDR3 is TGTGCCAGCAGCCCATGGACAGATGAAGCTTTCTTT. The chain combines TRBV9 with TRBJ1-1; weak D call: TRBD1 (6 bases). V shed 4 bases and J shed 7 bases, with 11 bases lying between them. The germline V gene encodes CDR1 SGDLS and CDR2 YYNGEE. This CDR3 is built from 12 residues.

The genes are TRBV11-2 and TRBJ2-5; D not resolved. Germline V gene sequence: CDR1 SGHAT, CDR2 FQNNGV. Trimming pared 2 bases from V and 5 bases from J, leaving 3 bases between. This CDR3 has 11 amino acids. For the CDR3, the DNA is TGTGCCAGCAGCTTATGGGAGACCCAGTACTTC. Its protein is CASSLWETQYF.

Ten or more counts support this clonotype. The chain has TRBV4-3 and TRBJ1-1; 11 bases map to TRBD1. The V gene's germline CDR1 is LGHNA and CDR2 YSLEER. The CDR3 loop spans 13 amino acids. V lost 5 bases, J lost 11 bases, and 7 bases stayed unmatched. CDR3: CASSWTGGAGAFF. The CDR3 DNA sequence: TGCGCCAGCAGCTGGACAGGGGGCGCTGGGGCTTTCTTT.

This clonotype was seen many times. V is TRBV6-2 or TRBV6-3 and J is TRBJ1-1; weak D call: TRBD1 (5 bases). Trimming took 6 bases from V and 11 from J, leaving 19 bases between them. This CDR3 contains 13 residues. Germline V gene lookup returns CDR1 MNHEY and CDR2 SVGEGT. As DNA, the CDR3 is TGTGCCAGCAGCCTCATTGCCGGGACCGGGGCTTTCTTT. Translating it yields CASSLIAGTGAFF.